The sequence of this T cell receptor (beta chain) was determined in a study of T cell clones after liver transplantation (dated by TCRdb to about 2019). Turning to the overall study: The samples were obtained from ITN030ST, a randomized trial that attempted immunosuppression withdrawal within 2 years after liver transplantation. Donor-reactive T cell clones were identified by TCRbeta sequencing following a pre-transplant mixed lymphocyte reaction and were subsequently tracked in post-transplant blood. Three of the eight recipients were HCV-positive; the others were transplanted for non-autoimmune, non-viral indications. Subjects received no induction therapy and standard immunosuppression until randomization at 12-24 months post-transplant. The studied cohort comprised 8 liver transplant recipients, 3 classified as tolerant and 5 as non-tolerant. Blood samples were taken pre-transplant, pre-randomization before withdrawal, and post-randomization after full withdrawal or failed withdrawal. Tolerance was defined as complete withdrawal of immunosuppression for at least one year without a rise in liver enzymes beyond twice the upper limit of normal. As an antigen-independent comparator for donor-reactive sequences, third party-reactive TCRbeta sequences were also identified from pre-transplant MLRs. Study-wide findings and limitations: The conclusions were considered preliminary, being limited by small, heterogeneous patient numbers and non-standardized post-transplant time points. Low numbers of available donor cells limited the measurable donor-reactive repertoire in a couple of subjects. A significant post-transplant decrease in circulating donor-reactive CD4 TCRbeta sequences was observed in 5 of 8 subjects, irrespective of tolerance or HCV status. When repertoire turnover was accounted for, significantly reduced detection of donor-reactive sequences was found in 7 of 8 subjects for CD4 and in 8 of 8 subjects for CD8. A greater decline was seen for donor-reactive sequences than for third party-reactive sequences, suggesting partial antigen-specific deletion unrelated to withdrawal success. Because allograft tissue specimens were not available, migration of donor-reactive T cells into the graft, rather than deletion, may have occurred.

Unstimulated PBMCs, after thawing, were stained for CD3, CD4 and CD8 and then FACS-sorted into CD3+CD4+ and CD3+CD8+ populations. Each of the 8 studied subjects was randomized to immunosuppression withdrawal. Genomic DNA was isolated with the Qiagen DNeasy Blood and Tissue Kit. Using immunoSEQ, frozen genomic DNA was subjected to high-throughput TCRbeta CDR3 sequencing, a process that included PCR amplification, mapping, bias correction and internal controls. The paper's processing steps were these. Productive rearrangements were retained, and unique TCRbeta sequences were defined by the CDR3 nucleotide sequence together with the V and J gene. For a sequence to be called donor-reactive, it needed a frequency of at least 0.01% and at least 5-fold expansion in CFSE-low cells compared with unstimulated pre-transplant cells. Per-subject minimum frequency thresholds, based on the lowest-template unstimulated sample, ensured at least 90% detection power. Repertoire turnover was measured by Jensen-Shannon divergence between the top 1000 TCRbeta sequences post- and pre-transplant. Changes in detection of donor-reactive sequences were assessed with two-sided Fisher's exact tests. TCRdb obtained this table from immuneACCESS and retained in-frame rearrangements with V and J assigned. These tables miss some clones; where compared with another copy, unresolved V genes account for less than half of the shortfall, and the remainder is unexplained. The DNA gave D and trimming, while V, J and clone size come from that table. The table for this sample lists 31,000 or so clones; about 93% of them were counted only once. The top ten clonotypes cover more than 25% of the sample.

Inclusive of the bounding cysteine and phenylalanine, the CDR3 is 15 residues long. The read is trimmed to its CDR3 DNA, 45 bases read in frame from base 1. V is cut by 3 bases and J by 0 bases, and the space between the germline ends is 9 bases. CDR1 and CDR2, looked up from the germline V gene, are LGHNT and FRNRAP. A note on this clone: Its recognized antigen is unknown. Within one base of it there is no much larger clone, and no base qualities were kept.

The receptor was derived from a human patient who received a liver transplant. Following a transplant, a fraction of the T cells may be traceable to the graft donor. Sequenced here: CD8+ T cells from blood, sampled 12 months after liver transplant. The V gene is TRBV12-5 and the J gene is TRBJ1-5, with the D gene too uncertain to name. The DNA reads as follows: TGTGCTAGTGGTTTTACTGAAGATAGCAATCAGCCCCAGCATTTT. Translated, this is CASGFTEDSNQPQHF.